This T cell receptor (beta chain) was identified during a study of blood T cell repertoires in COVID-19. Some clones are missing from TCRdb's copy, which holds only in-frame ones; the method was immunoSEQ multiplex PCR. The sample yields around 52,000 clones, 82% seen once. Sequenced: peripheral blood. The source of this sequence is an elderly woman with acute or convalescent COVID-19.

The CDR3 protein is CASSNRQGGDNSPLHF. The CDR3 DNA follows: TGTGCCAGCAGCAATAGACAGGGGGGTGATAATTCACCCCTCCACTTT. The rearrangement links TRBV7-6 to TRBJ1-6; 9 nucleotides align to TRBD1. The CDR3 is made up of 16 amino acids. V gave up 5 bases and J gave up 5 bases; unmatched junction bases: 7. The germline gives CDR1 SGHVS, CDR2 FNYEAQ.